Included here is one T cell receptor (beta chain) sequence, with context. The data were taken from a study of blood T cell repertoires in COVID-19. TCRdb keeps only in-frame clones here, not all; method: immunoSEQ multiplex PCR. The repertoire has 250,000 or so clones, roughly 82% of them found once; the top ten carry around 12%. Trimming took 11 bases from V and 2 from J, leaving 30 bases between them. This CDR3 has 18 residues. Germline lookup yields CDR1 MNHEY and CDR2 SMNVEV (reference sequence). The TCR originated in an elderly man with acute or convalescent COVID-19. Sequencing input: peripheral blood. The chain combines TRBV27 with TRBJ2-5; tentatively, D is TRBD1 (6 bases). The CDR3: CAGSSKIAGAKDQETQYF. DNA of the CDR3: TGTGCCGGCTCATCCAAAATCGCAGGGGCGAAAGATCAAGAGACCCAGTACTTC.